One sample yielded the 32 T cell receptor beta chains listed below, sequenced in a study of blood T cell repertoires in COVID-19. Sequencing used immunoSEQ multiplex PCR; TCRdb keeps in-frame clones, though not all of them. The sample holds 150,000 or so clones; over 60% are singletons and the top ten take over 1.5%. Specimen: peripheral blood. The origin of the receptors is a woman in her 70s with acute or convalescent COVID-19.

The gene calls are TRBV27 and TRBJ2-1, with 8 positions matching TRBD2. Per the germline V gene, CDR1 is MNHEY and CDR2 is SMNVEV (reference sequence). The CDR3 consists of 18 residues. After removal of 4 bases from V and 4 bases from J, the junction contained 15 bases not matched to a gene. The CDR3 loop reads CASSWRVFRGRRYNEQFF. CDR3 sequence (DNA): TGTGCCAGCAGTTGGAGGGTTTTTCGCGGGAGGAGGTACAATGAGCAGTTCTTC.

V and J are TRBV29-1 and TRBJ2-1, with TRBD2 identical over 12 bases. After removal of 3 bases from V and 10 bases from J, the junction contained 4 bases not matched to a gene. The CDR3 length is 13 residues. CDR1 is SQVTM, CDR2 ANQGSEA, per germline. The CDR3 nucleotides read TGCAGCGTTGAGGCTAGCGGGGGGGCGGAGCAGTTCTTC. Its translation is CSVEASGGAEQFF.

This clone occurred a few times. Written as DNA, the CDR3 is TGTGCCAGCCACTATGCGGCGGGCACTGAAGCTTTCTTT. Its translation is CASHYAAGTEAFF. The genes are TRBV6-6 and TRBJ1-1; no firm D call. Trimming removed 8 bases from V and 4 bases from J, with 14 bases in between. Germline V gene data show CDR1 as MNHNY and CDR2 as SVGAGI (reference sequence). The CDR3 is made up of 13 amino acids.

CDR3 bases: TGTGCCACCTGGACAGGGTCTAACTATGGCTACACCTTC. This sequence encodes CATWTGSNYGYTF. The rearrangement uses TRBV6-5 and TRBJ1-2; 8 nucleotides align to TRBD1. Germline CDR1 reads MNHEY; CDR2 reads SVGAGI. CDR3 length: 13 amino acids. J was trimmed by 0 bases and V by 10 bases; bases with no gene match: 4.

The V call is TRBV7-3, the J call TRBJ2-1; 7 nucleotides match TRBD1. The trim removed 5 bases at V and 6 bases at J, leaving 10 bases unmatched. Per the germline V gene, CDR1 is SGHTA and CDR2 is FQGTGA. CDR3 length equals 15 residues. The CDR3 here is CASSRGQEKFNEQFF. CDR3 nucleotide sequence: TGTGCCAGCAGCCGTGGACAGGAGAAATTCAATGAGCAGTTCTTC.

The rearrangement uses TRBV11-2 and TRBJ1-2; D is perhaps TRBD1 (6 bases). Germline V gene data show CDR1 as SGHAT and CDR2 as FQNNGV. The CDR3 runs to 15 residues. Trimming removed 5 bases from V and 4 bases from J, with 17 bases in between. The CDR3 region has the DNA TGTGCCAGCAGCCCAGTGGCAGGGGCCTTCTATGGCTACACCTTC. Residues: CASSPVAGAFYGYTF.

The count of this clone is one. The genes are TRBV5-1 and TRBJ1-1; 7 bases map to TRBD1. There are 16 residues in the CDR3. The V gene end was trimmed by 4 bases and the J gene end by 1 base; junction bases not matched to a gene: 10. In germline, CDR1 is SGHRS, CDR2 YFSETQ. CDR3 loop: CASSAGTAKKNTEAFF. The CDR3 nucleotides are TGCGCCAGCAGCGCCGGGACAGCAAAAAAGAACACTGAAGCTTTCTTT.

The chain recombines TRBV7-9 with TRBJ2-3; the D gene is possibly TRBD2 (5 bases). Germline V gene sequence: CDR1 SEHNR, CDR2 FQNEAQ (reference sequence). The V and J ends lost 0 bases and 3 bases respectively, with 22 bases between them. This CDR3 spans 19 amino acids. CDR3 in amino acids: CASSLATLRLSGRTDTQYF. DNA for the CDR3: TGTGCCAGCAGCTTAGCGACCCTAAGACTCAGCGGTAGGACAGATACGCAGTATTTT.

The CDR3 sequence: CASSAGTGVQPQHF. CDR3 nucleotides: TGTGCCAGCAGCGCCGGGACAGGGGTACAGCCCCAGCATTTT. The V call is TRBV9, the J call TRBJ1-5; TRBD1 matches at 10 bases. After removal of 3 bases from V and 7 bases from J, the junction contained 4 bases not matched to a gene. The CDR3 is 14 amino acids. Germline assignment: CDR1 SGDLS and CDR2 YYNGEE.

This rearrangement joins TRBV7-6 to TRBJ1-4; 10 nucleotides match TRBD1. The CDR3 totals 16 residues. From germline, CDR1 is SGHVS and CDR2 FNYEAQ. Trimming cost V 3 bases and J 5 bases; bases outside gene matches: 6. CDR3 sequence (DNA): TGTGCCAGCAGCTTGTCCGGGACAGGGGAAAATGAAAAACTGTTTTTT. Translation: CASSLSGTGENEKLFF.

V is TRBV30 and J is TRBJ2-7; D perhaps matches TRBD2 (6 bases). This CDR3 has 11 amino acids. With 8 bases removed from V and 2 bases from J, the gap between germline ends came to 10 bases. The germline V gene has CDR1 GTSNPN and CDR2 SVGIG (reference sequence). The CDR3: CARSGAYEQYF. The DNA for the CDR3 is TGTGCCAGGTCGGGGGCCTACGAGCAGTACTTC.

The CDR3 region is CASSAGQGTYEQYF. The CDR3, as DNA: TGTGCCAGCAGCGCCGGACAGGGGACCTACGAGCAGTACTTC. The V and J genes are TRBV2 and TRBJ2-7, with 9 bases that match TRBD1. J gave up 2 bases and V 6 bases, and 5 bases lay outside the gene matches. This CDR3 region has 14 residues. Per germline, CDR1 SNHLY and CDR2 FYNNEI.

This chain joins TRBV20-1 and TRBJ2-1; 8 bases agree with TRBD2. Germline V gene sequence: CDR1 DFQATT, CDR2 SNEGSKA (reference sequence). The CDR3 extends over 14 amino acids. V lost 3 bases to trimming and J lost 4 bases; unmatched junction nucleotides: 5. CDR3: CSASGAGGYNEQFF. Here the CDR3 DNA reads TGCAGTGCTAGTGGGGCGGGGGGATACAATGAGCAGTTCTTC.

CDR3: CASSWEQGAGKLFF. The CDR3 coding sequence is TGCGCCAGCAGCTGGGAACAGGGGGCGGGAAAACTGTTTTTT. V is TRBV5-1 and J is TRBJ1-4; TRBD1 matches at 9 bases. The CDR3 is made up of 14 amino acids. The V gene's germline CDR1 is SGHRS and CDR2 YFSETQ. Unmatched junction bases numbered 7, after V lost 3 bases and J lost 10 bases.

CDR3 bases: TGTGCCAGCAGTCCCCGGGGTAATAGCAATCAGCCCCAGCATTTT. It codes for CASSPRGNSNQPQHF. This sequence joins TRBV6-5 and TRBJ1-5, with D unclear. The CDR3 spans 15 residues. V gave up 5 bases and J gave up 0 bases, with 11 bases separating them. Germline loops: CDR1 MNHEY, CDR2 SVGAGI.

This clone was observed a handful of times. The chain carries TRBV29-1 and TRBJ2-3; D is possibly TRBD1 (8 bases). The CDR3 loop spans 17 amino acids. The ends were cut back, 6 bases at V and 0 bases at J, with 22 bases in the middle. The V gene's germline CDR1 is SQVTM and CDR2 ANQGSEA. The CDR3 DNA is TGCAGCGTCGACAGGGGCCCTAGCGGAGCTAGCACAGATACGCAGTATTTT. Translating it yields CSVDRGPSGASTDTQYF.

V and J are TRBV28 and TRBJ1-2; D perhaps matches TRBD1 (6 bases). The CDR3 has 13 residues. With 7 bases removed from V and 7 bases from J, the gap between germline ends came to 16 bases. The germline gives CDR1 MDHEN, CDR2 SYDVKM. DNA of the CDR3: TGTGCCAGCATAGAGGGGGGGTTTTCTGGCTACACCTTC. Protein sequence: CASIEGGFSGYTF.

The CDR3 here is CAPPSLTWDTRTDTQYF. As DNA, the CDR3 is TGTGCCCCTCCATCACTAACTTGGGACACCCGCACAGATACGCAGTATTTT. This chain uses TRBV4-2 with TRBJ2-3; possibly TRBD1 for D (6 bases). This CDR3 is built from 17 residues. The V gene lost 11 bases and the J gene lost 1 base, with 25 bases spanning the gap. Germline lookup yields CDR1 LGHNA and CDR2 YNFKEQ.

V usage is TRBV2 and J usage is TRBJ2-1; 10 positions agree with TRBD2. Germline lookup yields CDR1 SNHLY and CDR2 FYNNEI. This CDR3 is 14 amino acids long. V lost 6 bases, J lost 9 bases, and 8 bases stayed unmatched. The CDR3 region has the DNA TGTGCCAGCAGATTGGGGCTAGCGGGAGCTGAGCAGTTCTTC. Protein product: CASRLGLAGAEQFF.

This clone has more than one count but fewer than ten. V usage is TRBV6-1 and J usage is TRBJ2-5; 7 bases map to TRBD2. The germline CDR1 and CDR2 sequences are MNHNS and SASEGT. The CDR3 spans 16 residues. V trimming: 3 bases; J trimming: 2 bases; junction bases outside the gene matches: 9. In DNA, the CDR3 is TGTGCCAGCAGTGATGAGCGACTAGCCGGGCAAGAGACCCAGTACTTC. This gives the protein CASSDERLAGQETQYF.

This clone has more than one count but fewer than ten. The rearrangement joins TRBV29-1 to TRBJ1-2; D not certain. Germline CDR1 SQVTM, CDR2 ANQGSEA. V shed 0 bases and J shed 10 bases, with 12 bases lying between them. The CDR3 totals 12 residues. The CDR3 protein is CSVEDTQAPYTF. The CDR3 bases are TGCAGCGTTGAAGATACCCAGGCCCCCTACACCTTC. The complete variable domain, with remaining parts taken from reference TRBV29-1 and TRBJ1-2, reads SAVISQKPSRDICQRGTSLTIQCQVDSQVTMMFWYRQQPGQSLTLIATANQGSEATYESGFVIDKFPISRPNLTFSTLTVSNMSPEDSSIYLCSVEDTQAPYTFGSGTRLTVV.

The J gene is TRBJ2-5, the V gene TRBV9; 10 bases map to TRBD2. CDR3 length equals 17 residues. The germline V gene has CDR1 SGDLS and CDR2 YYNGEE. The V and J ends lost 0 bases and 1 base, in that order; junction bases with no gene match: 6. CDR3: CASSVGVGLASQETQYF. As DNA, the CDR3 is TGTGCCAGCAGCGTAGGCGTGGGACTAGCGTCCCAAGAGACCCAGTACTTC.

CDR3 sequence: CASSLIGGNTGELFF. Written as DNA, the CDR3 is TGTGCCAGCAGCTTGATCGGGGGGAACACCGGGGAGCTGTTTTTT. This chain connects TRBV5-8 to TRBJ2-2; perhaps TRBD2 as D (6 bases). Deletions cut 1 base from V and 1 base from J, with 8 bases between. Per the germline V gene, CDR1 is SGHTS and CDR2 is YDEGEE. CDR3 size: 15 residues. Combining the CDR3 with reference TRBV5-8 and TRBJ2-2 gives the whole variable domain EAGVTQSPTHLIKTRGQQATLRCSPISGHTSVYWYQQALGLGLQFLLWYDEGEERNRGNFPPRFSGRQFPNYSSELNVNALELEDSALYLCASSLIGGNTGELFFGEGSRLTVL.

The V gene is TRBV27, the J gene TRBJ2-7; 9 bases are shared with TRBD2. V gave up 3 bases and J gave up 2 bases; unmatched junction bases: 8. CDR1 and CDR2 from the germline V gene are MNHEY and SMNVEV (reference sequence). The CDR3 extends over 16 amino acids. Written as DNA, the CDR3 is TGTGCCAGCAGTTTCAGTTTGGCGGGAGGGGCCTACGAGCAGTACTTC. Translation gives CASSFSLAGGAYEQYF.

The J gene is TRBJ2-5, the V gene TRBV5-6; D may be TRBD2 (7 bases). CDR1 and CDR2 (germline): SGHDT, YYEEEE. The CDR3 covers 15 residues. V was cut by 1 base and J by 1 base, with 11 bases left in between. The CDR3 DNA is TGTGCCAGCAGCTTGTACGCGGGGGCCCAAGAGACCCAGTACTTC. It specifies CASSLYAGAQETQYF.

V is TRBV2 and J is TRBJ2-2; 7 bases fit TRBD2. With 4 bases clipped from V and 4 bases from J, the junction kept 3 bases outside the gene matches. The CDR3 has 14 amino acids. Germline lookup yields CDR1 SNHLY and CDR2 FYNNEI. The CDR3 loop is CASSVLAVTGELFF. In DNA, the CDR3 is TGTGCCAGCAGTGTCCTAGCGGTCACCGGGGAGCTGTTTTTT.

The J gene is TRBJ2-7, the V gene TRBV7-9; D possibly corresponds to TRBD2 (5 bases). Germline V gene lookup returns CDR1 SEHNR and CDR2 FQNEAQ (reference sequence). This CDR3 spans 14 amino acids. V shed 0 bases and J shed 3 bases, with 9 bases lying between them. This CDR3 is CASSLADGIYEQYF. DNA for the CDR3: TGTGCCAGCAGCTTAGCGGACGGGATCTACGAGCAGTACTTC.

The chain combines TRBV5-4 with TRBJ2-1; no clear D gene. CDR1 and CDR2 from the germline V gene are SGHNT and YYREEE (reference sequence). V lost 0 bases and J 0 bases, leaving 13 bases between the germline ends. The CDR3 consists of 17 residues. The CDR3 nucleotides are TGTGCCAGCAGCTTGGATTTAGCAGCGAGCTCCTACAATGAGCAGTTCTTC. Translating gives CASSLDLAASSYNEQFF.

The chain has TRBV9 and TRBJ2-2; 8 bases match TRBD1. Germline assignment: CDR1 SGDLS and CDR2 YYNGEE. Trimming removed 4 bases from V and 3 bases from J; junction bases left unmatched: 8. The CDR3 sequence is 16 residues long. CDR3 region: CASSRPGTGDTGELFF. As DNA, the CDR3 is TGTGCCAGCAGCCGCCCCGGGACAGGAGACACCGGGGAGCTGTTTTTT.

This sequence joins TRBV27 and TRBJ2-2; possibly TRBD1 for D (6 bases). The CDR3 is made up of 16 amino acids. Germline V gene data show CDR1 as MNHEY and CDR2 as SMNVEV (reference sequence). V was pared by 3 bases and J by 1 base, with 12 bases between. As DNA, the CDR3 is TGTGCCAGCAGTTTTGGGTGGGGGCAGAACACCGGGGAGCTGTTTTTT. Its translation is CASSFGWGQNTGELFF.

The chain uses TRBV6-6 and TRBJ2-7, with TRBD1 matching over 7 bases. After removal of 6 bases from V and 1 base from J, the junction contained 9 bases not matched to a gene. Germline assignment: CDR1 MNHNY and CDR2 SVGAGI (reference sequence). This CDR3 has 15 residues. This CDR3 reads CASSGRGLGSYEQYF. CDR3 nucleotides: TGTGCCAGCAGCGGCAGGGGGTTAGGTTCCTACGAGCAGTACTTC.

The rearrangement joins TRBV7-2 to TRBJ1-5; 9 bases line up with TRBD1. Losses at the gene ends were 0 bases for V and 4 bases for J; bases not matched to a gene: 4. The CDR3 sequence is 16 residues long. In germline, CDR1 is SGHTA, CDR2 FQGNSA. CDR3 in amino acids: CASSLAGTGINQPQHF. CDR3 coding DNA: TGTGCCAGCAGCTTAGCCGGGACAGGGATTAATCAGCCCCAGCATTTT.